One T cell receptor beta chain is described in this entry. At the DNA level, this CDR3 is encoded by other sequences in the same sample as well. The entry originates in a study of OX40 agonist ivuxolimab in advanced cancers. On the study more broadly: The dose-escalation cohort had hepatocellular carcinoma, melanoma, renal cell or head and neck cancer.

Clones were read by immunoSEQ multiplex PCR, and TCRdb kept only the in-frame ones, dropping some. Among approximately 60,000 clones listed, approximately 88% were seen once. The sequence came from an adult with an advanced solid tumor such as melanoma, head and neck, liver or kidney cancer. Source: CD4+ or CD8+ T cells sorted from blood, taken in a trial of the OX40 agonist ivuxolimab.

CDR3 nucleotides: TGTGCCAGCAGTGAAAGCAGGGGGCGTTATCAGCCCCAGCATTTT. It translates to CASSESRGRYQPQHF. The J gene is TRBJ1-5, the V gene TRBV6-1; 8 nucleotides line up with TRBD1. The V segment lost 2 bases and the J segment 5 bases; nucleotides outside the gene matches: 5. CDR1 is MNHNS, CDR2 SASEGT, per germline. This CDR3 region has 15 residues.